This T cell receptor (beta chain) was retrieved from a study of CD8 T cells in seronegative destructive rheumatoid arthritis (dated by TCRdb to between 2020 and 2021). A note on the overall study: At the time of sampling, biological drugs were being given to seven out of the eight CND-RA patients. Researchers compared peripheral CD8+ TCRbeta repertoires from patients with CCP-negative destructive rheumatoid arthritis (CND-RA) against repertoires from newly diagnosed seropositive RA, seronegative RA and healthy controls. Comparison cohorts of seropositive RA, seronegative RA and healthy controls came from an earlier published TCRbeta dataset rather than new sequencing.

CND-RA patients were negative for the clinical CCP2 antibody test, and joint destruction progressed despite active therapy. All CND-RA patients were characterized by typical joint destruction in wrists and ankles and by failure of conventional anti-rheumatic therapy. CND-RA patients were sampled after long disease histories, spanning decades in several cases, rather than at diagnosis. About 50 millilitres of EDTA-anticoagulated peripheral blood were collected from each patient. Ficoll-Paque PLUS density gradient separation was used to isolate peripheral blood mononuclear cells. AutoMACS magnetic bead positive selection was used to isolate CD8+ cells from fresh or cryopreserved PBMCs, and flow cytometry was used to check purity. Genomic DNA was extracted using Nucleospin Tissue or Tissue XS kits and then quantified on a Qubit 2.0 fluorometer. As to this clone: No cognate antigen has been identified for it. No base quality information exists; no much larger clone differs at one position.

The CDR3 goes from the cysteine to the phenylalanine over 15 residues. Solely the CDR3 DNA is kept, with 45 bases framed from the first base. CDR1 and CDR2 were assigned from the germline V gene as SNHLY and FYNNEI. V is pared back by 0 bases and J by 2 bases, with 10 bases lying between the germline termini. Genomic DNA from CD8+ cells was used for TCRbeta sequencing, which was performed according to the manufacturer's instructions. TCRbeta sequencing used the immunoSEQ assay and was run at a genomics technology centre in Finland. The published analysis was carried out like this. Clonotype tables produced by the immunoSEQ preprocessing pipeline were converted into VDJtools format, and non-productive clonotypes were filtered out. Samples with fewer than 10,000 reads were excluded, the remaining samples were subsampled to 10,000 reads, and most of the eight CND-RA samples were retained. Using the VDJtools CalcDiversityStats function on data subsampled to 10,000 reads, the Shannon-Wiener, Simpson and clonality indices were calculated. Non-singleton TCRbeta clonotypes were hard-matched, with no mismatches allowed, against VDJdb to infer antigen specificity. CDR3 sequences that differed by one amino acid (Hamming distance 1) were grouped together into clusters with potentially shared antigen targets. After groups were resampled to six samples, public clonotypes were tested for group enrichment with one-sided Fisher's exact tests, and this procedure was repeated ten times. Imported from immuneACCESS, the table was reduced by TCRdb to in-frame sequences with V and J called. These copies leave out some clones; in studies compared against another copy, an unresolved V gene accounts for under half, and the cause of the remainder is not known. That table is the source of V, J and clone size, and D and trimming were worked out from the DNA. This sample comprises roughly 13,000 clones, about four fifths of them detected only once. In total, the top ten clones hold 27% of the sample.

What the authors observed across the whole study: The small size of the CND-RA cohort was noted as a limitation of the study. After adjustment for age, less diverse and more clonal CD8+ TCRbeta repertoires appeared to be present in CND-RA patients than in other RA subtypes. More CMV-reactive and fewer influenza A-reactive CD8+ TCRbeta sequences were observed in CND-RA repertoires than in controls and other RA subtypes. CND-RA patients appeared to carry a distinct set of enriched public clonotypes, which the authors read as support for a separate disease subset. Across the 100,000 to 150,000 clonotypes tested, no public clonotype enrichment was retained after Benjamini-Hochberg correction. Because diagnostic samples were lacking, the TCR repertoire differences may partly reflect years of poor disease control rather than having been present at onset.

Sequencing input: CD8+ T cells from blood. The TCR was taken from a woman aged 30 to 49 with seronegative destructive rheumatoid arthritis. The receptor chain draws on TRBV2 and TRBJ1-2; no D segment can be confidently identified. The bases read TGTGCCAGCAGTGAAGCGCTTCTGACAAACTATGGCTACACCTTC. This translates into CASSEALLTNYGYTF. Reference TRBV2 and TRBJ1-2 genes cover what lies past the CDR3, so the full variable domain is EPEVTQTPSHQVTQMGQEVILRCVPISNHLYFYWYRQILGQKVEFLVSFYNNEISEKSEIFDDQFSVERPDGSNFTLKIRSTKLEDSAMYFCASSEALLTNYGYTFGSGTRLTVV.